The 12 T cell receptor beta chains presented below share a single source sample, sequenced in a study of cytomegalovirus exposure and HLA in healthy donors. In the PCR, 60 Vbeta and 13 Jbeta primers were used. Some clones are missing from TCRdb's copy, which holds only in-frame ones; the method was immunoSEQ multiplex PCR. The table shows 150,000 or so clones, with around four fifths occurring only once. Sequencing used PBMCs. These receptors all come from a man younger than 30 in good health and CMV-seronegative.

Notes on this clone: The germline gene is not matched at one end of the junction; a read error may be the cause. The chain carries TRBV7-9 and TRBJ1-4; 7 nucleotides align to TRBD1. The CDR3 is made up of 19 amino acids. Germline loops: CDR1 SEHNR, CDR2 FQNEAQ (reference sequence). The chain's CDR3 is CSSSILPPGQRTTNEKLFF. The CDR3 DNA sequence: TGTTCCAGCAGCATCCTACCCCCGGGACAGCGAACAACTAATGAAAAACTGTTTTTT.

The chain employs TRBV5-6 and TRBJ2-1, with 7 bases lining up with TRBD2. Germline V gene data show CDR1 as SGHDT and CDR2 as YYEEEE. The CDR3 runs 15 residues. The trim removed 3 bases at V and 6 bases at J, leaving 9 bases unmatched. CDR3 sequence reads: CASSWRGTPSNEQFF. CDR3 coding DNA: TGTGCCAGCAGCTGGCGGGGGACCCCTTCCAATGAGCAGTTCTTC.

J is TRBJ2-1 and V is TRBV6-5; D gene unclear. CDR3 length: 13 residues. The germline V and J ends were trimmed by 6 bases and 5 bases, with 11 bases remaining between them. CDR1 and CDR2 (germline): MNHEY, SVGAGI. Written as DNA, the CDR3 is TGTGCCAGCAGCCAGCTCGGAGACAATGAGCAGTTCTTC. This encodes CASSQLGDNEQFF.

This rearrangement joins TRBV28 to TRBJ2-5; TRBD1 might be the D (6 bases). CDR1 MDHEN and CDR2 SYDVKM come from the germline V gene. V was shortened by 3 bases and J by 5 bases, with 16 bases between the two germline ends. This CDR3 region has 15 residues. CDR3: CASSFQAGAEETQYF. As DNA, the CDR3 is TGTGCCAGCAGTTTTCAGGCAGGGGCCGAGGAGACCCAGTACTTC.

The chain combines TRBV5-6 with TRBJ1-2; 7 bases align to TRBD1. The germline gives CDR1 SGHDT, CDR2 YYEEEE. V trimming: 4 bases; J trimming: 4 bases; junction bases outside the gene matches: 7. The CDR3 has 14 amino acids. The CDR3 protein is CASSASRGVYGYTF. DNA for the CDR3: TGTGCCAGCAGCGCCTCCAGGGGGGTCTATGGCTACACCTTC.

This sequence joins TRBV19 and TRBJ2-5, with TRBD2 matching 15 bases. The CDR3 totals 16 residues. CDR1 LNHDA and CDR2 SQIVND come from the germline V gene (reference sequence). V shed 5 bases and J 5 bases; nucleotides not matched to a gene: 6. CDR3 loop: CASSVGTSGGHETQYF. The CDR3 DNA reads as TGTGCCAGTAGTGTCGGGACTAGCGGGGGGCATGAGACCCAGTACTTC. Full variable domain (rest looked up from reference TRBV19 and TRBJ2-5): DGGITQSPKYLFRKEGQNVTLSCEQNLNHDAMYWYRQDPGQGLRLIYYSQIVNDFQKGDIAEGYSVSREKKESFPLTVTSAQKNPTAFYLCASSVGTSGGHETQYFGPGTRLLVL.

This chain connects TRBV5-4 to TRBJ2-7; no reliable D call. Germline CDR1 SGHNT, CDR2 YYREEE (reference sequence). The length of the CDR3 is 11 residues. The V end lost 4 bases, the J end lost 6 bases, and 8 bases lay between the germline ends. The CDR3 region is CASSQQSEQYF. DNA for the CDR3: TGTGCCAGCAGCCAACAGAGCGAGCAGTACTTC.

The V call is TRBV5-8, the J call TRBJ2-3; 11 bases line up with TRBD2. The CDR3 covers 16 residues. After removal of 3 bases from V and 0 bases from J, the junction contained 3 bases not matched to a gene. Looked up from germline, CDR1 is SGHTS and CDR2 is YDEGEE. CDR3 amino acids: CASSSGTSGSTDTQYF. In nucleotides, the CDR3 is TGTGCCAGCAGCTCCGGGACTAGCGGAAGCACAGATACGCAGTATTTT.

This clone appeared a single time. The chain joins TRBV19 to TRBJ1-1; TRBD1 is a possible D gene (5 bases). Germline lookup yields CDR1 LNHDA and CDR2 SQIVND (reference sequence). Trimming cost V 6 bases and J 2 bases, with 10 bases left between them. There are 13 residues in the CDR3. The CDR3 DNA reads TGTGCCAGTAGGCAGGGCCGAAACACTGAAGCTTTCTTT. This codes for CASRQGRNTEAFF.

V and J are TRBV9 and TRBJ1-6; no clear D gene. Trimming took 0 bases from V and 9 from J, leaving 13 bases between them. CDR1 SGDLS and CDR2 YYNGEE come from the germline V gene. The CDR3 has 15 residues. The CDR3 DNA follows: TGTGCCAGCAGCGTAGCCCGTGAAGGAGGTTCACCCCTCCACTTT. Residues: CASSVAREGGSPLHF.

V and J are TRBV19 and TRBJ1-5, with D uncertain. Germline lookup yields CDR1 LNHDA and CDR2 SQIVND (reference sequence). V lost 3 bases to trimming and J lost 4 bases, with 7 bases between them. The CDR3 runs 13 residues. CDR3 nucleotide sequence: TGTGCCAGTAGTATCCAACTGAATCAGCCCCAGCATTTT. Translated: CASSIQLNQPQHF.

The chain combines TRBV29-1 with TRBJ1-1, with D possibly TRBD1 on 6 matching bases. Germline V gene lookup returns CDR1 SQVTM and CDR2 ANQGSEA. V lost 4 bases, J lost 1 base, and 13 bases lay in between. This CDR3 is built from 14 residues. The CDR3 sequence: CSVAGGAQNTEAFF. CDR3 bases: TGCAGCGTTGCTGGGGGCGCTCAGAACACTGAAGCTTTCTTT.